Shown below are 31 T cell receptor beta chains from a single sample sequenced in a study of T cells after yellow fever vaccination. TCRdb re-derived calls from the 5' RACE reads in MiXCR, one entry per CDR3 protein. Of about 220,000 distinct CDR3 sequences listed, approximately 6.7% are singletons. This material consisted of CD4+ T cells sorted from PBMCs, taken on the day of the yellow fever booster vaccination. The receptor set was obtained from a young man who received the YFV17D yellow fever vaccine.

This clonotype appeared a few times. The genes are TRBV5-4 and TRBJ2-7, with D possibly called TRBD1 or TRBD2 (5 bases each). This CDR3 contains 14 residues. In germline, CDR1 is SGHNT, CDR2 YYREEE (reference sequence). The V end was cut by 4 bases, the J end by 3 bases, with 14 bases between. In DNA, the CDR3 is TGTGCCAGCAGCGAAACGGGACCTGTCTACGAGCAGTACTTC. Protein product: CASSETGPVYEQYF.

This clonotype was detected many times. CDR3 sequence reads: CASSIDSYTGELFF. CDR3 DNA: TGTGCCAGCAGCATAGACAGCTACACCGGGGAGCTGTTTTTT. The rearrangement uses TRBV5-5 and TRBJ2-2; weak D call: TRBD1 (5 bases). The CDR3 spans 14 residues. Germline V gene sequence: CDR1 SGHKS, CDR2 YYEKEE (reference sequence). V was cut by 4 bases and J by 3 bases, with 10 bases left in between.

This clonotype was counted many times. The CDR3 DNA reads as TGTGCCAGCAGTTACAGCCAGTACCAAGAGACCCAGTACTTC. Translating it yields CASSYSQYQETQYF. This chain joins TRBV6-2 or TRBV6-3 and TRBJ2-5; D gene uncertain. The length of the CDR3 is 14 residues. V shed 2 bases and J shed 0 bases, with 7 bases lying between them. Looked up from germline, CDR1 is MNHEY and CDR2 is SVGEGT.

This clonotype has at least ten counts. The genes are TRBV12-3 or TRBV12-4 and TRBJ2-2; the D gene is possibly TRBD2 (6 bases). The V end lost 6 bases, the J end lost 0 bases, and 8 bases lay between the germline ends. The CDR3 is 14 residues long. The DNA for the CDR3 is TGTGCCAGCAGCAGGGACTCGAACACCGGGGAGCTGTTTTTT. Its translation is CASSRDSNTGELFF.

This clonotype was counted ten times or more. The chain links TRBV11-2 to TRBJ2-3; D is unclear. The CDR3 runs 14 residues. The germline gives CDR1 SGHAT, CDR2 FQNNGV. V was trimmed by 6 bases and J by 0 bases, leaving 10 bases between them. The CDR3 loop reads CASSSAASTDTQYF. Written as DNA, the CDR3 is TGTGCCAGCAGTTCTGCGGCCAGCACAGATACGCAGTATTTT.

This clonotype was recorded at least ten times. This chain links TRBV6-5 with TRBJ1-1; 7 nucleotides line up with TRBD1. The V and J ends lost 5 bases and 5 bases, in that order; junction bases with no gene match: 11. Germline V CDR1 and CDR2: MNHEY, SVGAGI. The CDR3 totals 15 residues. The CDR3 region is CASSKSQGRSTEAFF. CDR3 bases: TGTGCCAGCAGTAAATCACAGGGGAGGAGTACTGAAGCTTTCTTT.

This clonotype has at least ten counts. The chain has TRBV20-1 and TRBJ2-3; the match to TRBD2 covers 7 bases. Germline V CDR1 and CDR2: DFQATT, SNEGSKA (reference sequence). There are 16 residues in the CDR3. V was clipped by 6 bases and J by 4 bases; unmatched bases: 16. CDR3 sequence reads: CSAQSRGTTLADTQYF. The DNA of the CDR3 is TGCAGTGCACAGAGCCGCGGGACTACCCTGGCAGATACGCAGTATTTT.

This clonotype was seen only a few times. V usage is TRBV6-2 or TRBV6-3 and J usage is TRBJ2-7, with 11 bases that match TRBD2. The germline V gene has CDR1 MNHEY and CDR2 SVGEGT. The CDR3 spans 15 residues. V trimming: 6 bases; J trimming: 3 bases; junction bases outside the gene matches: 7. The CDR3 here is CASRPPGTSGYEQYF. CDR3 sequence (DNA): TGTGCCAGCAGACCTCCCGGGACTAGCGGCTACGAGCAGTACTTC.

The sample holds a few counts of this clonotype. The genes are TRBV6-2 or TRBV6-3 and TRBJ2-7, with 9 positions matching TRBD1. CDR1 MNHEY and CDR2 SVGEGT come from the germline V gene. The CDR3 length is 13 residues. J was trimmed by 7 bases and V by 8 bases; bases with no gene match: 9. CDR3 sequence reads: CASRTDRGMEQYF. The CDR3 coding sequence is TGTGCCAGCCGAACGGACAGGGGAATGGAGCAGTACTTC.

Regarding this clonotype: A much bigger clone sits one base away, suggesting this may be a read error. V gene TRBV29-1 combines with J gene TRBJ2-7; D call uncertain. The CDR3 has 12 amino acids. Per the germline V gene, CDR1 is SQVTM and CDR2 is ANQGSEA. V gave up 8 bases and J gave up 5 bases, with 16 bases separating them. CDR3 loop: CSSRKASDEQYF. Written as DNA, the CDR3 is TGCAGCTCTAGAAAGGCCAGCGACGAGCAGTACTTC.

The chain has TRBV25-1 and TRBJ2-1; D perhaps matches TRBD2 (7 bases). The CDR3 totals 17 residues. Per the germline V gene, CDR1 is MGHDK and CDR2 is SYGVNS. The CDR3 spells CDLAPSAPGGRGDEQFF. In DNA form, the CDR3 reads TGTGACCTAGCTCCCTCCGCTCCCGGGGGGCGCGGGGATGAGCAGTTCTTC.

This clonotype was recorded at least ten times. This chain links TRBV5-1 with TRBJ2-6; D is uncertain. Trimming stripped 6 bases from V and 0 bases from J, with 10 bases between. Germline V gives CDR1 SGHRS, CDR2 YFSETQ. The CDR3 has 15 amino acids. The DNA of the CDR3 is TGCGCCAGCATAGGCCTAAACTCTGGGGCCAACGTCCTGACTTTC. Amino acid sequence: CASIGLNSGANVLTF.

This clonotype was counted between two and nine times. This chain uses TRBV12-3 or TRBV12-4 with TRBJ1-5; D gene unclear. The CDR3 is 14 residues long. V lost 3 bases and J 9 bases, leaving 15 bases between the germline ends. In DNA form, the CDR3 reads TGTGCCAGCAGTTTCGTCCAGAATCGAGGGCCCCAGCATTTT. Amino acid sequence: CASSFVQNRGPQHF.

This clonotype has ten or more counts. The J gene is TRBJ2-5, the V gene TRBV28; 12 bases agree with TRBD1. Germline CDR1 MDHEN, CDR2 SYDVKM. The CDR3 totals 15 residues. Germline trimming cut 6 bases from V and 5 bases from J; bases unmatched to any gene: 7. The CDR3 bases are TGTGCCAGCAGCAGAGGGACAGGGGGCTGGGAGACCCAGTACTTC. Translation gives CASSRGTGGWETQYF. Using reference TRBV28 and TRBJ2-5 for the parts outside the CDR3, the full variable domain is DVKVTQSSRYLVKRTGEKVFLECVQDMDHENMFWYRQDPGLGLRLIYFSYDVKMKEKGDIPEGYSVSREKKERFSLILESASTNQTSMYLCASSRGTGGWETQYFGPGTRLLVL.

This chain uses TRBV29-1 with TRBJ2-5, with a tentative D call TRBD1 (6 bases). The germline gives CDR1 SQVTM, CDR2 ANQGSEA. Trimming took 7 bases from V and 4 from J, leaving 19 bases between them. The CDR3 is 14 amino acids. CDR3 protein: CSDYSWGRGETQYF. The CDR3 coding sequence is TGCAGCGATTACAGTTGGGGGCGAGGAGAGACCCAGTACTTC.

This clonotype was seen repeatedly, ten times or more. This chain connects TRBV29-1 to TRBJ2-3; D is undetermined. CDR1 is SQVTM and CDR2 is ANQGSEA in the germline V gene. The CDR3 is 13 amino acids. The ends were cut back, 4 bases at V and 5 bases at J, with 13 bases in the middle. Here the CDR3 reads CSVAGGKIDTQYF. CDR3 nucleotides: TGCAGCGTTGCGGGTGGGAAGATAGATACGCAGTATTTT.

The chain uses TRBV5-5 and TRBJ2-3, with 10 positions matching TRBD2. The trim removed 5 bases at V and 5 bases at J, leaving 11 bases unmatched. Per the germline V gene, CDR1 is SGHKS and CDR2 is YYEKEE (reference sequence). This CDR3 region has 16 residues. Here the CDR3 DNA reads TGTGCCAGCAGATCGCCGGGACTAGCGATAGGAGATACGCAGTATTTT. Translation: CASRSPGLAIGDTQYF.

A few counts support this clonotype. The chain recombines TRBV6-1 with TRBJ1-1; TRBD1 is a possible D gene (6 bases). V was cut by 6 bases and J by 1 base, with 15 bases left in between. This CDR3 spans 15 amino acids. Germline-derived CDR1 and CDR2 are MNHNS and SASEGT. CDR3 sequence: CASRPGGLRNTEAFF. As DNA, the CDR3 is TGTGCCAGCAGGCCCGGGGGGCTCCGGAACACTGAAGCTTTCTTT.

The table lists this clonotype with many counts. The chain recombines TRBV7-2 with TRBJ2-1, with 15 bases aligning to TRBD2. Germline lookup yields CDR1 SGHTA and CDR2 FQGNSA. Losses at the gene ends were 6 bases for V and 15 bases for J; bases not matched to a gene: 6. The length of the CDR3 is 13 residues. DNA of the CDR3: TGTGCCAGCAGGGGACTAGCGGGAGGATCGGGGTTCTTC. Encoded protein: CASRGLAGGSGFF.

As to this clonotype: The junction and the germline gene differ at one end; a read error may be behind it. The rearrangement joins TRBV27 to TRBJ2-1, with 11 bases aligning to TRBD2. CDR3 length equals 22 residues. Germline V CDR1 and CDR2: MNHEY, SMNVEV (reference sequence). This chain's CDR3 is CASSFSRGSVWGTSGSYNQQFF. In DNA, the CDR3 is TGTGCCAGCAGTTTCTCCCGGGGTTCAGTGTGGGGGACTAGCGGTTCCTACAATCAGCAGTTCTTC.

In this sample, this clonotype turned up a few times. Here the CDR3 DNA reads TGCAGCGGTAGCGGGAGGTATGATACGCAGTATTTT. It is translated as CSGSGRYDTQYF. The chain combines TRBV29-1 with TRBJ2-3; 10 positions match TRBD2. In germline, CDR1 is SQVTM, CDR2 ANQGSEA. V dropped 7 bases and J dropped 6; count of bases not matched to a gene: 4. This CDR3 region has 12 residues.

This clonotype was seen more than once but under ten times. In DNA, the CDR3 is TGTGCCAGCAGCTCCGAGACTCGGGAGCAGTTCTTC. The encoded protein is CASSSETREQFF. This chain joins TRBV6-5 and TRBJ2-1; D remains unclear. The CDR3 spans 12 residues. V gave up 6 bases and J gave up 10 bases, with 13 bases separating them. CDR1 MNHEY and CDR2 SVGAGI come from the germline V gene.

This clonotype has just a few counts. CDR3 nucleotide sequence: TGTGCCAGCAGTCCAGGGAACTATGGCTACACCTTC. Protein: CASSPGNYGYTF. The chain recombines TRBV12-3 or TRBV12-4 with TRBJ1-2; tentative D call: TRBD1 (5 bases). Trimming left V 5 bases short and J 2 bases short, with 6 bases between. CDR3 length: 12 amino acids.

At least ten counts were recorded for this clonotype. J is TRBJ2-7 and V is TRBV2; 8 bases line up with TRBD1. CDR1 SNHLY and CDR2 FYNNEI come from the germline V gene. V lost 6 bases, J lost 6 bases, and 10 bases stayed unmatched. The CDR3 sequence is 14 residues long. CDR3: CASRPGQGAGEQYF. CDR3 nucleotide sequence: TGTGCCAGCAGGCCAGGACAGGGAGCCGGCGAGCAGTACTTC.

This clonotype was detected only a few times. The chain combines TRBV6-2 or TRBV6-3 with TRBJ2-7; 8 bases align to TRBD1. V was pared by 6 bases and J by 5 bases, with 12 bases of the junction left unmatched. The V gene's germline CDR1 is MNHEY and CDR2 SVGEGT. This CDR3 has 15 residues. Written as DNA, the CDR3 is TGTGCCAGCAGCCTCCGACAGGGGCAGTCCCACGAGCAGTACTTC. It codes for CASSLRQGQSHEQYF.

Turning to this clonotype: This clone may be a read error of a much larger clone one base away. V and J are TRBV5-1 and TRBJ2-1; D gene ambiguous. CDR1 SGHRS and CDR2 YFSETQ come from the germline V gene. This CDR3 is built from 18 residues. V was trimmed by 3 bases and J by 7 bases, leaving 26 bases between them. CDR3 bases: TGCGCCAGCAGCTCTATCCTACACTCCGCTAGATATCAGAATGAGCAGTTCTTC. Encoded protein: CASSSILHSARYQNEQFF.

The chain carries TRBV20-1 and TRBJ1-1; D gene ambiguous. Trimming took off 6 bases at V and 1 base at J, with 9 bases between the two ends. Germline V gene sequence: CDR1 DFQATT, CDR2 SNEGSKA (reference sequence). The CDR3 is made up of 12 amino acids. The CDR3 DNA follows: TGCAGTGCAACCTATCGGAACACTGAAGCTTTCTTT. Encoded protein: CSATYRNTEAFF.

This clonotype has a count of ten or more. The rearrangement links TRBV7-2 to TRBJ2-3; a possible D gene is TRBD1 (5 bases). Germline CDR1 SGHTA, CDR2 FQGNSA. CDR3 length equals 16 residues. Trimming pared 6 bases from V and 3 bases from J, leaving 19 bases between. The CDR3 DNA is TGTGCCAGCAGTACGCTTCCAGGGTCGAGTACAGATACGCAGTATTTT. It translates to CASSTLPGSSTDTQYF.

This clonotype was found a few times. The rearrangement uses TRBV7-9 and TRBJ2-1, with D unclear. CDR3 size: 15 residues. Germline CDR1 reads SEHNR; CDR2 reads FQNEAQ (reference sequence). V was clipped by 1 base and J by 2 bases, with 9 bases between them. As DNA, the CDR3 is TGTGCCAGCAGCTTAGTACTGGGGACCTACAATGAGCAGTTCTTC. Residues: CASSLVLGTYNEQFF.

The chain recombines TRBV7-2 with TRBJ2-5; 7 nucleotides agree with TRBD2. Losses at the gene ends were 8 bases for V and 3 bases for J; bases not matched to a gene: 6. The germline CDR1 and CDR2 sequences are SGHTA and FQGNSA. CDR3 length: 13 residues. The CDR3 DNA reads TGTGCCAGCCGACTAGCCCCGAAAGAGACCCAGTACTTC. Its protein is CASRLAPKETQYF. The variable domain in full, completed from reference TRBV7-2 and TRBJ2-5, reads GAGVSQSPSNKVTEKGKDVELRCDPISGHTALYWYRQSLGQGLEFLIYFQGNSAPDKSGLPSDRFSAERTGGSVSTLTIQRTQQEDSAVYLCASRLAPKETQYFGPGTRLLVL.

The rearrangement links TRBV10-3 to TRBJ1-6; D gene unclear. CDR3 length: 13 amino acids. Trimming cost V 2 bases and J 8 bases, with 7 bases left between them. Germline V gene data show CDR1 as ENHRY and CDR2 as SYGVKD. The CDR3 DNA follows: TGTGCCATCAGTGAGCTCGGCGATTCACCCCTCCACTTT. The encoded protein is CAISELGDSPLHF.